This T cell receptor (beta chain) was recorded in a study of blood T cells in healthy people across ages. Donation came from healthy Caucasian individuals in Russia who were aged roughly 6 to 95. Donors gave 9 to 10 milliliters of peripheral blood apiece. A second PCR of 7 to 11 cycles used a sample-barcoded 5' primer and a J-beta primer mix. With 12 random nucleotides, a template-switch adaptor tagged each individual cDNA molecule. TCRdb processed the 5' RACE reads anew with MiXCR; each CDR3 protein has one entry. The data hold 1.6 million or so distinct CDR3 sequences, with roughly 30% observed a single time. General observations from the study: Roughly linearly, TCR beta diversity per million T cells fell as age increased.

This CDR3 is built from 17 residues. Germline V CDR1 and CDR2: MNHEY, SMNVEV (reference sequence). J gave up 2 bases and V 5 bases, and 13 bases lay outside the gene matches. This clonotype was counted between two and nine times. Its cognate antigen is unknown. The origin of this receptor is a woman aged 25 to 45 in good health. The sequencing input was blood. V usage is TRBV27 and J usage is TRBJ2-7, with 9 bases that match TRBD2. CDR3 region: CASSHLRGLAGTYEQYF. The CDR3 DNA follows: TGTGCCAGCAGTCATTTGAGGGGGCTAGCGGGAACCTACGAGCAGTACTTC.